The TCR beta chain under discussion was sequenced for a study of T cells in localized non-small cell lung cancer. Germline V gene lookup returns CDR1 SGHNT and CDR2 YYREEE (reference sequence). Unmatched junction bases numbered 6, after V lost 4 bases and J lost 3 bases. The CDR3 consists of 14 residues. Repertoires were generated with immunoSEQ multiplex PCR, while TCRdb's copy carries only in-frame clones and drops some. The data show 15,000 to 20,000 clones, roughly 87% seen once. The origin of this receptor is a male donor at least 60 years old with stage I lung adenocarcinoma. The sequencing used peripheral blood, collected before any cancer treatment. The chain couples TRBV5-4 to TRBJ2-5; 7 bases are shared with TRBD1. CDR3 DNA sequence: TGTGCCAGCAGCACCGGACAGGTAAAAGAGACCCAGTACTTC. Its protein product is CASSTGQVKETQYF.